Following are 21 T cell receptor beta chains from one sample sequenced in a study of blood T cell repertoires in COVID-19. TCRdb keeps only in-frame clones here, not all; method: immunoSEQ multiplex PCR. This sample has 90,000 to 120,000 clones, with more than 80% found just once. The sample taken for sequencing was peripheral blood. The receptor set was obtained from a man aged 40-49 years with active or convalescent COVID-19.

The chain combines TRBV2 with TRBJ2-5; no clear D. Germline-derived CDR1 and CDR2 are SNHLY and FYNNEI. The V and J ends lost 3 bases and 3 bases respectively, with 14 bases between them. The CDR3 spans 15 residues. The CDR3, as DNA: TGTGCCAGCAGTGATTGGGCTTGGGCAGAAGAGACCCAGTACTTC. It encodes CASSDWAWAEETQYF.

The chain recombines TRBV5-6 with TRBJ1-1; maybe TRBD1 (5 bases). The germline V gene encodes CDR1 SGHDT and CDR2 YYEEEE. V lost 3 bases and J lost 5, with 8 bases in between. The CDR3 has 12 amino acids. The CDR3 here is CASSYTGTEAFF. The CDR3 DNA reads as TGTGCCAGCAGCTACACAGGTACTGAAGCTTTCTTT.

In regard to this clone: With a much larger clone just one base away, this may be a read error. The chain combines TRBV7-9 with TRBJ1-1, with 9 bases aligning to TRBD1. Per germline, CDR1 SEHNR and CDR2 FQNEAQ (reference sequence). The trim removed 5 bases at V and 1 base at J, leaving 2 bases unmatched. The length of the CDR3 is 14 residues. CDR3 in amino acids: CASSPGQGNTEAFF. The CDR3 nucleotides are TGTGCCAGCAGCCCGGGACAGGGGAACACTGAAGCTTTCTTT.

The CDR3 loop is CASRGQGAAGELFF. In DNA, the CDR3 is TGTGCCAGCAGAGGACAGGGGGCCGCCGGGGAGCTGTTTTTT. V is TRBV9 and J is TRBJ2-2; 11 bases agree with TRBD1. V lost 5 bases, J lost 6 bases, and 3 bases stayed unmatched. Germline V gene data show CDR1 as SGDLS and CDR2 as YYNGEE. The CDR3 spans 14 residues.

CDR3 sequence: CASSPTGVRAFF. The CDR3 DNA reads TGTGCCAGCAGTCCAACAGGGGTCAGGGCTTTCTTT. This chain joins TRBV3-1 (or the pseudogene TRBV3-2) and TRBJ1-1, with 7 bases fitting TRBD1. Germline CDR1 and CDR2: LGHDT and YNNKEL (reference sequence). The CDR3 covers 12 residues. V lost 6 bases, J lost 11 bases, and 9 bases stayed unmatched.

V and J are TRBV6-1 and TRBJ1-2; D remains ambiguous. The ends were cut back, 2 bases at V and 3 bases at J, with 7 bases in the middle. CDR1 and CDR2 (germline): MNHNS, SASEGT. This CDR3 comprises 13 residues. CDR3 nucleotide sequence: TGTGCCAGCAGTGAAATCCGGTACTATGGCTACACCTTC. Protein product: CASSEIRYYGYTF.

CDR3 in amino acids: CASSVTIKSEQYF. In DNA, the CDR3 is TGTGCCAGCAGCGTCACTATAAAATCCGAGCAGTACTTC. The V call is TRBV9, the J call TRBJ2-7, with D uncertain. CDR1 is SGDLS, CDR2 YYNGEE, per germline. This CDR3 contains 13 residues. V was shortened by 2 bases and J by 6 bases, with 12 bases between the two germline ends.

Worth noting for this clone: An end of the junction differs from the germline gene, which may be a read error. The chain links TRBV7-3 to TRBJ2-2; weak D call: TRBD2 (5 bases). This CDR3 region has 15 residues. The germline CDR1 and CDR2 sequences are SGHTA and FQGTGA. The chain's CDR3 is CANSLAGLNTGELFF. The CDR3 nucleotides read TGTGCCAACAGCTTAGCCGGACTCAACACCGGGGAGCTGTTTTTT.

The rearrangement links TRBV7-9 to TRBJ2-1; 14 nucleotides line up with TRBD2. CDR1 and CDR2 from the germline V gene are SEHNR and FQNEAQ (reference sequence). The CDR3 contains 18 residues. The junction had 10 bases not matched to a gene; V was cut back by 4 bases and J by 5 bases. The CDR3 protein is CASSSLTSGRDINNEQFF. The CDR3 DNA reads as TGTGCCAGCAGCTCGTTGACTAGCGGGAGGGACATAAACAATGAGCAGTTCTTC.

V usage is TRBV29-1 and J usage is TRBJ2-7; D may be TRBD1 (6 bases). With 4 bases removed from V and 3 bases from J, the gap between germline ends came to 7 bases. The CDR3 length is 11 residues. CDR1 SQVTM and CDR2 ANQGSEA come from the germline V gene. CDR3: CSVARGYEQYF. The DNA for the CDR3 is TGCAGCGTTGCCAGGGGCTACGAGCAGTACTTC.

The CDR3, as DNA: TGTGCCAGCAGCTTGGGACTCCTCGCATATAGTCGGTTCTTC. Amino acids: CASSLGLLAYSRFF. The chain links TRBV11-2 to TRBJ2-1; D is possibly TRBD2 (6 bases). The CDR3 is 14 amino acids. Per germline, CDR1 SGHAT and CDR2 FQNNGV. V dropped 3 bases and J dropped 15 bases, with 21 bases sitting between them.

V is TRBV21-1 and J is TRBJ1-5; the D segment call TRBD1 is taken from the table without a DNA check. TRBV21-1 is given as a pseudogene. CDR3 length equals 12 residues. The CDR3 here is CASWDRHQPQHF. In nucleotides, the CDR3 is TGTGCCAGCTGGGACAGGCATCAGCCCCAGCATTTT.

The chain couples TRBV4-2 to TRBJ2-1, with TRBD2 identical over 16 bases. CDR1 and CDR2 from the germline V gene are LGHNA and YNFKEQ. Trimming took 1 base from V and 4 from J; bases not matched to a gene: 4. The CDR3 is 18 residues long. The CDR3 nucleotides read TGTGCCAGCAGCCAAGTCGGGACTAGCGGGAGGGGTTACAATGAGCAGTTCTTC. Amino acid sequence: CASSQVGTSGRGYNEQFF.

This clone was counted a few times. The chain combines TRBV14 with TRBJ2-2, with D maybe TRBD2 (6 bases). With 4 bases removed from V and 4 bases from J, the gap between germline ends came to 10 bases. Germline V gene sequence: CDR1 SGHDN, CDR2 FVKESK. The CDR3 spans 14 residues. Here the CDR3 DNA reads TGTGCCAGCAGCCCGGCCGGGAGCACCGGGGAGCTGTTTTTT. The encoded protein is CASSPAGSTGELFF.

This clone has just a few counts. The chain couples TRBV5-1 to TRBJ1-1; 8 bases are a match to TRBD1. This CDR3 contains 16 residues. From germline, CDR1 is SGHRS and CDR2 YFSETQ. The V segment lost 4 bases and the J segment 1 base; nucleotides outside the gene matches: 9. CDR3 in amino acids: CASSRSGGTTNTEAFF. The DNA of the CDR3 is TGCGCCAGCAGCCGGTCAGGGGGCACCACGAACACTGAAGCTTTCTTT.

The rearrangement uses TRBV11-2 and TRBJ2-7, with 10 nucleotides matching TRBD2. Germline V lookup: CDR1 SGHAT, CDR2 FQNNGV. The CDR3 is 19 amino acids. J lost 7 bases, V lost 0 bases, and 18 bases had no gene match. CDR3 residues: CASSLDGPFETSGTGEQYF. CDR3 DNA: TGTGCCAGCAGCTTAGATGGCCCTTTTGAAACTAGCGGGACGGGTGAGCAGTACTTC.

V and J are TRBV9 and TRBJ2-1; D is ambiguous. The V gene lost 0 bases and the J gene lost 4 bases, with 8 bases spanning the gap. The CDR3 has 14 residues. The germline gives CDR1 SGDLS, CDR2 YYNGEE. The CDR3 reads CASSVDDLYNEQFF. The CDR3 nucleotides are TGTGCCAGCAGCGTAGACGACTTGTACAATGAGCAGTTCTTC.

The J gene is TRBJ2-7, the V gene TRBV28, with TRBD1 as a possible D gene (6 bases). Germline assignment: CDR1 MDHEN and CDR2 SYDVKM. Trimming pared 6 bases from V and 3 bases from J, leaving 15 bases between. CDR3 length: 14 amino acids. CDR3 amino acids: CASRRGTGLYEQYF. CDR3 nucleotides: TGTGCCAGCAGAAGAGGAACAGGGCTCTACGAGCAGTACTTC.

J is TRBJ2-1 and V is TRBV7-3, with 14 bases matching TRBD2. Germline V CDR1 and CDR2: SGHTA, FQGTGA. The CDR3 totals 20 residues. J gave up 6 bases and V 2 bases, and 15 bases lay outside the gene matches. The CDR3 region has the DNA TGTGCCAGCAGCTTACTGGTCCCTGGGACTAGCGGGAGACGAGGCAATGAGCAGTTCTTC. This gives the protein CASSLLVPGTSGRRGNEQFF.

The V call is TRBV9, the J call TRBJ2-2, with 7 bases matching TRBD2. The germline V gene has CDR1 SGDLS and CDR2 YYNGEE. There are 14 residues in the CDR3. V lost 3 bases and J lost 6; bases outside the gene matches: 5. This chain's CDR3 is CASSGEGLAGELFF. In DNA, the CDR3 is TGTGCCAGCAGCGGGGAGGGGCTAGCCGGGGAGCTGTTTTTT.

The chain's CDR3 is CASSHGIEQYF. The CDR3 bases are TGTGCCAGCAGCCACGGGATCGAGCAGTACTTC. The rearrangement links TRBV6-2 or TRBV6-3 to TRBJ2-7; TRBD2 might be the D (5 bases). The CDR3 totals 11 residues. Germline CDR1 reads MNHEY; CDR2 reads SVGEGT. The V gene lost 6 bases and the J gene lost 6 bases, with 9 bases spanning the gap.